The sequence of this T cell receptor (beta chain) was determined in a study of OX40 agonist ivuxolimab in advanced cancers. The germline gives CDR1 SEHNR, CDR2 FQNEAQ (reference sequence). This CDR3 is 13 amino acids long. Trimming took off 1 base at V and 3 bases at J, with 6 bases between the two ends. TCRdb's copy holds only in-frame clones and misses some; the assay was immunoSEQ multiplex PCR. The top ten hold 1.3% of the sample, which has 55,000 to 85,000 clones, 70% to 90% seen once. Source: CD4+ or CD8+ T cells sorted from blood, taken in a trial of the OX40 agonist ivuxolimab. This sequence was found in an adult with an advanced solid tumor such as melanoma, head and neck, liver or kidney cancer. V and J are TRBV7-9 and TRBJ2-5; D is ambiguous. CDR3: CASSLVAEETQYF. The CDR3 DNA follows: TGTGCCAGCAGCTTAGTGGCAGAAGAGACCCAGTACTTC.